This passage covers 8 T cell receptor beta chains from one sample sequenced in a study of cytomegalovirus exposure and HLA in healthy donors. A multiplex PCR was run with 60 Vbeta primers and 13 Jbeta primers. Clones were read by immunoSEQ multiplex PCR, and TCRdb kept only the in-frame ones, dropping some. Found here are 150,000 or so clones; the top ten clones hold around 1.5%. Sequences were obtained from PBMCs. The receptors originated from a woman in her fifties or sixties in good health and CMV-seronegative.

The V call is TRBV2, the J call TRBJ1-1, with TRBD1 matching over 9 bases. CDR3 size: 14 residues. Per germline, CDR1 SNHLY and CDR2 FYNNEI. After removal of 3 bases from V and 5 bases from J, the junction contained 4 bases not matched to a gene. The CDR3 nucleotides are TGTGCCAGCAGTGACCAGACAGGGGGGACTGAAGCTTTCTTT. Protein sequence: CASSDQTGGTEAFF.

The J gene is TRBJ2-7, the V gene TRBV7-8; weak D call: TRBD1 (6 bases). The germline V gene has CDR1 SGHVS and CDR2 FQNEAQ. The CDR3 extends over 14 amino acids. Trimming stripped 1 base from V and 2 bases from J, with 9 bases between. CDR3 sequence reads: CASSLGGPAYEQYF. CDR3 nucleotide sequence: TGTGCCAGCAGCTTAGGGGGGCCAGCCTACGAGCAGTACTTC.

This rearrangement joins TRBV19 to TRBJ1-5; 9 bases are a match to TRBD1. V lost 6 bases and J lost 5; bases outside the gene matches: 8. CDR3 length equals 15 residues. Per germline, CDR1 LNHDA and CDR2 SQIVND (reference sequence). The CDR3 sequence: CASSPWDRAHQPQHF. The CDR3 nucleotides are TGTGCCAGTAGCCCTTGGGACAGGGCCCATCAGCCCCAGCATTTT.

The CDR3 DNA is TGTGCCAGTAGTATAGGGATACAGGGGGCCTACGAGCAGTACTTC. Translated, it gives CASSIGIQGAYEQYF. This chain joins TRBV19 and TRBJ2-7; 8 bases line up with TRBD1. With 1 base clipped from V and 2 bases from J, the junction kept 4 bases outside the gene matches. The CDR3 consists of 15 residues. From germline, CDR1 is LNHDA and CDR2 SQIVND (reference sequence). Together with reference TRBV19 and TRBJ2-7, the CDR3 gives the full variable domain: DGGITQSPKYLFRKEGQNVTLSCEQNLNHDAMYWYRQDPGQGLRLIYYSQIVNDFQKGDIAEGYSVSREKKESFPLTVTSAQKNPTAFYLCASSIGIQGAYEQYFGPGTRLTVT.

The genes are TRBV2 and TRBJ1-2, with 10 positions matching TRBD1. Germline CDR1 SNHLY, CDR2 FYNNEI. This CDR3 is built from 15 residues. The trim removed 7 bases at V and 2 bases at J, leaving 7 bases unmatched. CDR3 bases: TGTGCCAGCACCTGGACAGGGGGGACCAACTATGGCTACACCTTC. The encoded protein is CASTWTGGTNYGYTF.

This chain links TRBV28 with TRBJ2-5, with 7 bases identical to TRBD1. CDR1 and CDR2 (germline): MDHEN, SYDVKM. CDR3 size: 13 residues. V gave up 7 bases and J gave up 3 bases; unmatched junction bases: 5. CDR3 DNA: TGTGCCAGCATACATCAGGGGGAAGAGACCCAGTACTTC. Its translation: CASIHQGEETQYF.

The chain recombines TRBV27 with TRBJ1-3; the match to TRBD1 covers 7 bases. V lost 4 bases to trimming and J lost 0 bases; unmatched junction nucleotides: 0. This CDR3 is built from 14 residues. Germline CDR1 is MNHEY and CDR2 is SMNVEV (reference sequence). The CDR3 protein is CASSSGGSGNTIYF. The CDR3, as DNA: TGTGCCAGCAGTTCAGGGGGCTCTGGAAACACCATATATTTT.

The chain recombines TRBV28 with TRBJ2-7; weak D call: TRBD1 (6 bases). Trimming pared 8 bases from V and 4 bases from J, leaving 9 bases between. This CDR3 has 11 residues. CDR1 and CDR2 (germline): MDHEN, SYDVKM. The CDR3: CASGRGYEQYF. Written as DNA, the CDR3 is TGTGCCAGCGGCAGGGGATACGAGCAGTACTTC.